Listed here are 18 T cell receptor beta chains from one sample, sequenced in a study of CD8 T cells in Susac syndrome. cDNA came from about 0.46 to 1 ug RNA primed by random hexamers. Using its own MiXCR run on the immunoSEQ multiplex PCR reads, TCRdb lists one record per CDR3 protein. The top ten hold almost 0.095% of the sample, which has about 160,000 distinct CDR3 sequences, approximately 93% seen once. Sequenced input: CD4+ T cells from PBMCs. The source is a human donor with multiple sclerosis.

The rearrangement links TRBV7-2 to TRBJ2-7, with D possibly being TRBD1 (5 bases). CDR3 length: 15 residues. V lost 2 bases to trimming and J lost 2 bases, with 13 bases between them. From germline, CDR1 is SGHTA and CDR2 FQGNSA. Here the CDR3 reads CASSLSTGYTYEQYF. DNA of the CDR3: TGTGCCAGCAGCTTAAGTACAGGATATACCTACGAGCAGTACTTC.

V usage is TRBV7-2 and J usage is TRBJ2-7; TRBD1 agrees at 7 bases. This CDR3 has 18 residues. CDR1 is SGHTA, CDR2 FQGNSA, per germline. V shed 2 bases, J shed 7 bases, and the junction held 20 bases outside the gene matches. CDR3 sequence: CASSLTPTGPYPIGEQYF. Here the CDR3 DNA reads TGTGCCAGCAGCTTAACGCCGACAGGGCCCTACCCTATTGGGGAGCAGTACTTC.

The chain recombines TRBV5-4 with TRBJ2-7; D not resolved. The germline gives CDR1 SGHNT, CDR2 YYREEE (reference sequence). V was pared by 4 bases and J by 4 bases, with 6 bases between. This CDR3 spans 11 amino acids. CDR3 residues: CASSAQYEQYF. The CDR3 region has the DNA TGTGCCAGCAGCGCGCAGTACGAGCAGTACTTC.

The chain has TRBV5-6 and TRBJ1-2; tentatively, D is TRBD1 (6 bases). This CDR3 is 13 amino acids long. CDR1 SGHDT and CDR2 YYEEEE come from the germline V gene. V lost 3 bases and J lost 5, with 11 bases in between. For the CDR3, the DNA is TGTGCCAGCAGCTCTCCGGACAGTTATGGCTACACCTTC. Protein product: CASSSPDSYGYTF.

The chain is built from TRBV28 and TRBJ2-7; 11 positions agree with TRBD1. Germline CDR1 is MDHEN and CDR2 is SYDVKM. The CDR3 runs to 15 residues. After removal of 4 bases from V and 0 bases from J, the junction contained 2 bases not matched to a gene. CDR3 sequence: CASSSGTGGSYEQYF. DNA of the CDR3: TGTGCCAGCAGTTCCGGGACAGGGGGCTCCTACGAGCAGTACTTC.

The rearrangement joins TRBV6-5 to TRBJ2-7, with TRBD2 matching over 10 bases. J gave up 6 bases and V 11 bases, and 13 bases lay outside the gene matches. CDR1 MNHEY and CDR2 SVGAGI come from the germline V gene. The CDR3 is 14 amino acids. CDR3 DNA sequence: TGTGCCTCTGCCCCCCTGAGCGGGAGGGGCGAGCAGTACTTC. It specifies CASAPLSGRGEQYF.

This chain joins TRBV6-6 and TRBJ2-1; 10 positions agree with TRBD2. The ends lost 8 bases at V and 7 bases at J; junction bases unmatched: 8. Germline lookup yields CDR1 MNHNY and CDR2 SVGAGI (reference sequence). This CDR3 has 14 residues. The CDR3 loop is CASLPSGRKNEQFF. The CDR3, as DNA: TGTGCCAGCCTACCTAGCGGGAGAAAAAATGAGCAGTTCTTC.

The chain combines TRBV9 with TRBJ2-3; a possible D gene is TRBD1 (5 bases). The germline gives CDR1 SGDLS, CDR2 YYNGEE. The CDR3 covers 15 residues. Trimming removed 2 bases at V and 5 bases at J, with 15 bases between. The CDR3 DNA sequence: TGTGCCAGCAGCGTGGACACACCCGGTGAAGATACGCAGTATTTT. Its translation: CASSVDTPGEDTQYF.

The V and J genes are TRBV20-1 and TRBJ2-3; 11 bases are shared with TRBD2. Germline V CDR1 and CDR2: DFQATT, SNEGSKA (reference sequence). Trimming removed 6 bases from V and 3 bases from J; junction bases left unmatched: 8. The CDR3 length is 15 residues. For the CDR3, the DNA is TGCAGTGCCGACCATCGACTAGCGGGAACAGATACGCAGTATTTT. Amino acids: CSADHRLAGTDTQYF.

The V call is TRBV6-2 or TRBV6-3, the J call TRBJ1-1; TRBD1 is a possible D gene (6 bases). The CDR3 extends over 13 amino acids. Trimming removed 0 bases at V and 8 bases at J, with 10 bases between. The germline gives CDR1 MNHEY, CDR2 SVGEGT. CDR3: CASSYSGGIEAFF. The CDR3 DNA reads as TGTGCCAGCAGTTACTCGGGGGGCATCGAAGCTTTCTTT.

The rearrangement links TRBV2 to TRBJ2-2; 7 bases match TRBD2. This CDR3 has 15 amino acids. Per the germline V gene, CDR1 is SNHLY and CDR2 is FYNNEI. V gave up 3 bases and J gave up 5 bases; unmatched junction bases: 6. The CDR3 sequence: CASSDAGGSTGELFF. In DNA form, the CDR3 reads TGTGCCAGCAGTGATGCTGGCGGGAGTACCGGGGAGCTGTTTTTT.

The V call is TRBV2, the J call TRBJ1-1; 8 bases are shared with TRBD1. This CDR3 has 13 amino acids. Germline assignment: CDR1 SNHLY and CDR2 FYNNEI. V shed 9 bases and J 3 bases; nucleotides not matched to a gene: 6. The DNA for the CDR3 is TGTGCCAGTAAGACAGGGGTCCACACTGAAGCTTTCTTT. This encodes CASKTGVHTEAFF. The complete variable domain, with remaining parts taken from reference TRBV2 and TRBJ1-1, reads EPEVTQTPSHQVTQMGQEVILRCVPISNHLYFYWYRQILGQKVEFLVSFYNNEISEKSEIFDDQFSVERPDGSNFTLKIRSTKLEDSAMYFCASKTGVHTEAFFGQGTRLTVV.

J is TRBJ2-5 and V is TRBV5-1; D remains ambiguous. V was shortened by 0 bases and J by 5 bases, with 11 bases between the two germline ends. The CDR3 contains 14 residues. Germline V gene sequence: CDR1 SGHRS, CDR2 YFSETQ. CDR3 amino acids: CASSLAKSGETQYF. In DNA, the CDR3 is TGCGCCAGCAGCTTGGCCAAGAGTGGGGAGACCCAGTACTTC.

This clonotype was recorded once. The chain joins TRBV29-1 to TRBJ1-3, with no clear D. Germline CDR1 reads SQVTM; CDR2 reads ANQGSEA. The CDR3 is 13 residues long. The germline V and J ends were trimmed by 7 bases and 3 bases, with 13 bases remaining between them. The CDR3 reads CSAQASSGNTIYF. For the CDR3, the DNA is TGCAGCGCCCAGGCCTCGAGTGGAAACACCATATATTTT.

This chain links TRBV5-1 with TRBJ1-1; D uncertain. Germline loops: CDR1 SGHRS, CDR2 YFSETQ. The V and J ends lost 4 bases and 3 bases respectively, with 16 bases between them. The CDR3 extends over 15 amino acids. CDR3 nucleotides: TGCGCCAGCAGCCCAGAAGAGGGTGGGGACACTGAAGCTTTCTTT. Its translation is CASSPEEGGDTEAFF. The full variable domain, with the rest looked up from reference TRBV5-1 and TRBJ1-1, is KAGVTQTPRYLIKTRGQQVTLSCSPISGHRSVSWYQQTPGQGLQFLFEYFSETQRNKGNFPGRFSGRQFSNSRSEMNVSTLELGDSALYLCASSPEEGGDTEAFFGQGTRLTVV.

This clonotype has just one count. The chain links TRBV7-3 to TRBJ2-1, with D perhaps matching TRBD2 (6 bases). Trimming pared 4 bases from V and 5 bases from J, leaving 15 bases between. Looked up from germline, CDR1 is SGHTA and CDR2 is FQGTGA. CDR3 length: 15 residues. The CDR3 nucleotides read TGTGCCAGCAGCTCTACGGCGCGGGACCACAATGAGCAGTTCTTC. It yields the protein CASSSTARDHNEQFF.

This clonotype was observed a single time. This chain links TRBV3-1 with TRBJ2-5; TRBD1 might be the D (5 bases). Per the germline V gene, CDR1 is LGHDT and CDR2 is YNNKEL (reference sequence). The V end lost 0 bases, the J end lost 6 bases, and 11 bases lay between the germline ends. The CDR3 runs to 14 residues. The CDR3 bases are TGTGCCAGCAGCCAAGAAATAGGGGCAAAGACCCAGTACTTC. It yields the protein CASSQEIGAKTQYF.

DNA of the CDR3: TGTGCCTGGAGCCCCTCGGGCGAGCAGTACTTC. This codes for CAWSPSGEQYF. V and J are TRBV30 and TRBJ2-7; D is unresolved. CDR1 GTSNPN and CDR2 SVGIG come from the germline V gene (reference sequence). CDR3 length: 11 residues. The V end was cut by 3 bases, the J end by 6 bases, with 9 bases between.